The present TCR beta chain was sequenced within a study of identical twins. Study-wide results and limits: Models underpredicted monozygotic twin sharing of out-of-frame TCR alpha. There were fewer insertions in abundant cord blood beta clonotypes, but memory repertoires showed no such pattern. Out-of-frame beta sequences exhibited a weaker degree of excess twin sharing.

Template switching added a universal primer binding site, and final cDNA carried unique molecular identifiers. TCRdb passed the 5' RACE reads through MiXCR, listing each CDR3 protein once. The table includes some 330,000 distinct CDR3 sequences, about 10% detected once. This clonotype was seen ten or more times. Its antigen is as yet unknown. The CDR3 is made up of 12 amino acids. The germline V gene encodes CDR1 SQVTM and CDR2 ANQGSEA. Trimming pared 7 bases from V and 6 bases from J, leaving 13 bases between. The source is a woman aged 45 to 65 in good health. The sequencing sample was made of naive T cells sorted from blood. This chain uses TRBV29-1 with TRBJ2-1; D is unresolved. CDR3 sequence reads: CSARTSGNEQFF. In DNA form, the CDR3 reads TGCAGCGCTCGGACGAGTGGCAATGAGCAGTTCTTC.